This entry lists 14 T cell receptor beta chains sequenced from one sample in a study of cytomegalovirus exposure and HLA in healthy donors. Profiling relied on immunoSEQ multiplex PCR, and the TCRdb table lists in-frame clones only, not all of them. The sample carries tens of thousands of clones, 85% recorded once. The sequenced sample was PBMCs. Every receptor here comes from a man aged 30 to 45 in good health and CMV-seronegative.

Regarding this clone: At one end, the junction sequence differs from germline, possibly due to a read error. The chain links TRBV6-1 to TRBJ2-4; the match to TRBD2 covers 11 bases. The germline V gene encodes CDR1 MNHNS and CDR2 SASEGT. This CDR3 has 14 amino acids. The CDR3 here is CASSEALAGGRLHF. CDR3 DNA: TGTGCCAGCAGTGAAGCCCTAGCGGGGGGTCGGTTGCACTTC.

This chain links TRBV4-1 with TRBJ1-1; 10 nucleotides agree with TRBD1. The CDR3 loop spans 15 amino acids. CDR1 is MGHRA, CDR2 YSYEKL, per germline. V lost 4 bases, J lost 1 base, and 3 bases stayed unmatched. DNA for the CDR3: TGCGCCAGCAGCCCGGGACAGGGGCGGAACACTGAAGCTTTCTTT. Protein: CASSPGQGRNTEAFF.

This chain connects TRBV6-1 to TRBJ2-7; TRBD2 might be the D (6 bases). Germline values: CDR1 MNHNS, CDR2 SASEGT. V gave up 10 bases and J gave up 2 bases, with 18 bases separating them. CDR3 length equals 14 residues. CDR3 sequence reads: CAIKKGGETYEQYF. DNA of the CDR3: TGTGCCATCAAAAAGGGCGGGGAGACCTACGAGCAGTACTTC.

The V gene is TRBV6-1, the J gene TRBJ2-5, with 8 positions matching TRBD1. The V segment lost 6 bases and the J segment 6 bases; nucleotides outside the gene matches: 9. Germline CDR1 reads MNHNS; CDR2 reads SASEGT. CDR3 length equals 14 residues. The CDR3 DNA reads as TGTGCCAGCAGCCTAGACAGGGGTAAAAAGACCCAGTACTTC. It specifies CASSLDRGKKTQYF.

CDR3 sequence: CASSPGSYNEQFF. CDR3 nucleotides: TGTGCCAGCAGCCCAGGCTCCTACAATGAGCAGTTCTTC. The rearrangement uses TRBV7-2 and TRBJ2-1; no clear D gene. The germline V gene encodes CDR1 SGHTA and CDR2 FQGNSA. CDR3 length equals 13 residues. V lost 5 bases, J lost 0 bases, and 5 bases lay in between.

The gene calls are TRBV9 and TRBJ2-1; 12 nucleotides agree with TRBD2. V lost 0 bases to trimming and J lost 10 bases; unmatched junction nucleotides: 5. The CDR3 runs to 15 residues. The germline V gene encodes CDR1 SGDLS and CDR2 YYNGEE. CDR3 amino acids: CASSVASGGAREQFF. The CDR3 nucleotides read TGTGCCAGCAGCGTAGCTAGCGGGGGGGCCCGGGAGCAGTTCTTC.

The V call is TRBV2, the J call TRBJ2-3, with D maybe TRBD1 (6 bases). CDR1 SNHLY and CDR2 FYNNEI come from the germline V gene. Trimming pared 4 bases from V and 6 bases from J, leaving 20 bases between. There are 16 residues in the CDR3. This chain's CDR3 is CASSVLTGFISDTQYF. CDR3 DNA: TGTGCCAGCAGTGTACTCACAGGGTTTATATCGGATACGCAGTATTTT.

The rearrangement uses TRBV29-1 and TRBJ1-2; D remains unclear. Germline lookup yields CDR1 SQVTM and CDR2 ANQGSEA. The CDR3 runs to 15 residues. The germline V and J ends were trimmed by 3 bases and 0 bases, with 14 bases remaining between them. The CDR3 coding sequence is TGCAGCGTTGACCAGGCCAGCCTGACTAACTATGGCTACACCTTC. It specifies CSVDQASLTNYGYTF.

V usage is TRBV4-3 and J usage is TRBJ1-4; TRBD1 matches at 7 bases. With V trimmed by 0 bases and J by 4 bases, 2 bases remained unmatched. Germline CDR1 reads LGHNA; CDR2 reads YSLEER. CDR3 length equals 15 residues. The CDR3 protein is CASSQEGQRNEKLFF. In nucleotides, the CDR3 is TGCGCCAGCAGCCAAGAGGGACAGCGTAATGAAAAACTGTTTTTT.

This clone has more than one count but fewer than ten. The chain is built from TRBV11-1 and TRBJ2-1; 10 bases align to TRBD2. Per germline, CDR1 SGHAT and CDR2 FQDESV (reference sequence). CDR3 length equals 15 residues. J lost 3 bases, V lost 5 bases, and 4 bases had no gene match. CDR3 coding DNA: TGTGCCAGCAGCCGACTAGCGGGTAACTACAATGAGCAGTTCTTC. Its protein is CASSRLAGNYNEQFF.

A single count supports this clone. The V call is TRBV7-3, the J call TRBJ1-2, with D possibly TRBD1 on 5 matching bases. CDR3 size: 14 residues. Germline CDR1 reads SGHTA; CDR2 reads FQGTGA. V lost 5 bases and J 1 base, leaving 11 bases between the germline ends. CDR3 in DNA: TGTGCCAGCAGCCCGGCCGGGGGTAACTATGGCTACACCTTC. Translation gives CASSPAGGNYGYTF. Combining the CDR3 with reference TRBV7-3 and TRBJ1-2 gives the whole variable domain GAGVSQTPSNKVTEKGKYVELRCDPISGHTALYWYRQSLGQGPEFLIYFQGTGAADDSGLPNDRFFAVRPEGSVSTLKIQRTERGDSAVYLCASSPAGGNYGYTFGSGTRLTVV.

The chain carries TRBV7-3 and TRBJ2-1, with TRBD2 identical over 8 bases. The germline CDR1 and CDR2 sequences are SGHTA and FQGTGA. J lost 5 bases, V lost 3 bases, and 3 bases had no gene match. The CDR3 contains 14 residues. The CDR3 bases are TGTGCCAGCAGCTTGACTAGCGCCGACAATGAGCAGTTCTTC. Translation: CASSLTSADNEQFF.

V usage is TRBV2 and J usage is TRBJ1-4, with TRBD1 matching 10 bases. The CDR3 totals 14 residues. Germline values: CDR1 SNHLY, CDR2 FYNNEI. J was trimmed by 10 bases and V by 7 bases; bases with no gene match: 9. CDR3 loop: CASKQDRGSGKLFF. The CDR3 region has the DNA TGTGCCAGCAAACAGGACAGGGGGTCGGGAAAACTGTTTTTT.

The chain is built from TRBV7-2 and TRBJ2-5; a weak D match, TRBD2 (6 bases). V was cut by 6 bases and J by 11 bases, with 19 bases left in between. Germline-derived CDR1 and CDR2 are SGHTA and FQGNSA. The CDR3 length is 13 residues. CDR3 residues: CASSNTPGLQQYF. The CDR3 region has the DNA TGTGCCAGCAGTAATACTCCGGGACTCCAGCAGTACTTC.